These T cell receptor beta chains were read from a single sample in a study of regulatory T cells in long-lasting Graves disease. TCRdb independently ran MiXCR on the multiplex PCR reads; one entry per CDR3 protein. The data hold under 450,000 distinct CDR3 sequences, with about an eighth observed a single time. These data were also filed under a second study, of T cells in Graves' hyperthyroidism and ophthalmopathy.

Sample: peripheral blood mononuclear cells (PBMCs), taken at new diagnosis, from a patient treated with antithyroid drugs. Receptors were obtained from a woman aged 18-29 years with Graves disease. CDR3s include the opening cysteine and the closing phenylalanine or tryptophan. Each record gives: CDR3 protein, CDR3 DNA, J gene, D gene, V gene, clone size. The D gene is left open where the match is weak. Size is omitted from some rows. Given values are once, few, many or a class for expanded clones.

cdr3_aa: CASSQDQQSYNEQFF
cdr3_nt: TGTGCCAGCAGCCAAGATCAACAGTCCTACAATGAGCAGTTCTTC
j_call: TRBJ2-1
d_call: .
v_call: TRBV3-1
clone_size: many

cdr3_aa: CSASQDSGETQYF
cdr3_nt: TGCAGTGCTAGTCAAGACTCCGGGGAGACCCAGTACTTC
j_call: TRBJ2-5
d_call: .
v_call: TRBV20-1
clone_size: few

cdr3_aa: CASSSTSGPYYNEQFF
cdr3_nt: TGTGCCAGCAGCTCTACTAGCGGGCCCTATTACAATGAGCAGTTCTTC
j_call: TRBJ2-1
d_call: TRBD2
v_call: TRBV7-9
clone_size: .

cdr3_aa: CASSAGLAEAYEQYF
cdr3_nt: TGTGCCAGCAGCGCGGGACTAGCGGAAGCCTACGAGCAGTACTTC
j_call: TRBJ2-7
d_call: TRBD2
v_call: TRBV11-1
clone_size: many

cdr3_aa: CASSQASGADTQYF
cdr3_nt: TGTGCCAGCAGCCAGGCAAGCGGGGCAGATACGCAGTATTTT
j_call: TRBJ2-3
d_call: TRBD2
v_call: TRBV3-1
clone_size: many

cdr3_aa: CASSQVTGDPYEQYF
cdr3_nt: TGTGCCAGCAGCCAAGTGACAGGGGACCCGTACGAGCAGTACTTC
j_call: TRBJ2-7
d_call: TRBD1
v_call: TRBV14
clone_size: many

cdr3_aa: CASSLTRREDSF
cdr3_nt: TGTGCCAGCAGCTTAACGCGGCGTGAAGATAGCTTC
j_call: TRBJ1-2
d_call: .
v_call: TRBV7-3
clone_size: many

cdr3_aa: CASSLGPTNEKLFF
cdr3_nt: TGTGCCAGCAGCTTAGGTCCAACCAATGAAAAACTGTTTTTT
j_call: TRBJ1-4
d_call: .
v_call: TRBV7-2
clone_size: few

cdr3_aa: CASSLGRGLNYGYTF
cdr3_nt: TGTGCCAGCTCATTGGGCAGGGGGCTGAACTATGGCTACACCTTC
j_call: TRBJ1-2
d_call: TRBD1
v_call: TRBV7-2
clone_size: many

cdr3_aa: CASSPEIEQYF
cdr3_nt: TGTGCCAGCAGCCCCGAGATCGAGCAGTACTTC
j_call: TRBJ2-7
d_call: .
v_call: TRBV11-2
clone_size: many

cdr3_aa: CASSHSDRAYEQYF
cdr3_nt: TGCGCCAGCAGCCACTCCGACAGGGCTTACGAGCAGTACTTC
j_call: TRBJ2-7
d_call: TRBD1
v_call: TRBV10-2
clone_size: many

cdr3_aa: CASRRQGAGEAFF
cdr3_nt: TGTGCCAGCAGGCGACAGGGGGCGGGTGAAGCTTTCTTT
j_call: TRBJ1-1
d_call: TRBD1
v_call: TRBV7-2
clone_size: .

cdr3_aa: CASSFYRVEDTQYF
cdr3_nt: TGCGCCAGCAGCTTTTACCGGGTCGAGGATACGCAGTATTTT
j_call: TRBJ2-3
d_call: .
v_call: TRBV5-1
clone_size: few

cdr3_aa: CAIPGANYGYTF
cdr3_nt: TGTGCCATCCCGGGCGCGAATTATGGCTACACCTTC
j_call: TRBJ1-2
d_call: .
v_call: TRBV10-3
clone_size: many

cdr3_aa: CATSDPDPGLAATDTQYF
cdr3_nt: TGTGCCACCAGTGATCCTGATCCGGGACTAGCGGCGACAGATACGCAGTATTTT
j_call: TRBJ2-3
d_call: TRBD2
v_call: TRBV24-1
clone_size: few

cdr3_aa: CASSQRDRDGKLFF
cdr3_nt: TGTGCCAGCAGCCAAAGGGACAGGGACGGAAAACTGTTTTTT
j_call: TRBJ1-4
d_call: TRBD1
v_call: TRBV14
clone_size: .

cdr3_aa: CASSSEGWSSYNSPLHF
cdr3_nt: TGTGCCAGCAGCTCTGAAGGTTGGAGCTCCTATAATTCACCCCTCCACTTT
j_call: TRBJ1-6
d_call: .
v_call: TRBV5-6
clone_size: .

cdr3_aa: CATRRGLAGGGSSYNEQFF
cdr3_nt: TGTGCCACCAGGCGTGGGCTAGCGGGAGGCGGGAGCTCCTACAATGAGCAGTTCTTC
j_call: TRBJ2-1
d_call: TRBD2
v_call: TRBV15
clone_size: few

cdr3_aa: CSVAWGPNTEAFF
cdr3_nt: TGCAGCGTTGCCTGGGGGCCGAACACTGAAGCTTTCTTT
j_call: TRBJ1-1
d_call: .
v_call: TRBV29-1
clone_size: .